This note documents a single T cell receptor beta chain sequence. The data derive from a study of blood T cell repertoires in COVID-19. CDR3 length equals 15 residues. With 6 bases removed from V and 7 bases from J, the gap between germline ends came to 18 bases. Germline V gives CDR1 LNHDA, CDR2 SQIVND (reference sequence). Repertoires were generated with immunoSEQ multiplex PCR, while TCRdb's copy carries only in-frame clones and drops some. Of 150,000 to 200,000 clones in the sample, 80% to 85% are singletons; the top ten hold approximately 2.6%. This sequence joins TRBV19 and TRBJ1-4; D is perhaps TRBD1 (5 bases). This TCR was recovered from a human donor with acute or convalescent COVID-19. The donor label of this sample is uncertain. The sample consisted of peripheral blood. CDR3 bases: TGTGCCAGTAGCCCATCCGGGACTAAGGGTGAAAAACTGTTTTTT. Its protein product is CASSPSGTKGEKLFF.